These T cell receptor beta chains were read from a single sample in a study of cytomegalovirus exposure and HLA in healthy donors. TCRdb's table, derived via immunoSEQ multiplex PCR, lists solely in-frame clones and lacks some. The repertoire includes some 120,000 clones, approximately 58% of them detected once, and roughly 2% sits in the top ten. Material for sequencing was PBMCs. These receptors came from a woman in her twenties or thirties in good health and CMV-seronegative. CDR3s include the opening cysteine and the closing phenylalanine or tryptophan. A D gene is named only where the DNA matches it firmly. Only part of the rows carry a size: once, few, many, or a class if the clone is expanded.

>.|TRBJ2-7|TRBV27|TRBD1
TGTGCCAGCAGTTTTTGGGACAGCCCCTACGAGCAGTACTTC
CASSFWDSPYEQYF
>.|TRBJ2-7|TRBV7-2|TRBD1
TGTGCCAGCATCGGACAGGGGACCTACGAGCAGTACTTC
CASIGQGTYEQYF
>.|TRBJ2-7|TRBV9|.
TGTGCCAGCAGCGTAGCCCCAGGGAACGGGTACGAGCAGTACTTC
CASSVAPGNGYEQYF
>once|TRBJ2-3|TRBV6-6|TRBD1
TGTGCCAGCAGCTCCGGACAGGGGGCGGGTACGCAGTATTTT
CASSSGQGAGTQYF
>.|TRBJ2-5|TRBV7-2|.
TGTGCCAGCAGCTCACAAGGGGCGGAGACCCAGTACTTC
CASSSQGAETQYF
>.|TRBJ2-3|TRBV29-1|TRBD2
TGCAGCGTTGAAAGTCGGCTAGCGGGAAACACAGATACGCAGTATTTT
CSVESRLAGNTDTQYF
>.|TRBJ2-3|TRBV14|.
TGTGCCAGCAGCCAAGGGGGGGACCTTCCGCAGTATTTT
CASSQGGDLPQYF
>.|TRBJ2-5|TRBV6-6|.
TGTGCCAGCAGTTACTCATCCGGGGAAGAGACCCAGTACTTC
CASSYSSGEETQYF
>.|TRBJ2-3|TRBV11-2|TRBD2
TGTGCCAGCAGCTTAGGCCGACTAGCGGGACAAGATAAGACGCAGTATTTT
CASSLGRLAGQDKTQYF
>.|TRBJ1-2|TRBV2|.
TGTGCCAGCAGTGGGCAGGCCTATGGCTACACCTTC
CASSGQAYGYTF
>.|TRBJ2-2|TRBV19|.
TGTGCCAGTAGTTTAAGACAGTTAACGAACACCGGGGAGCTGTTTTTT
CASSLRQLTNTGELFF
>.|TRBJ2-1|TRBV6-5|TRBD2
TGTGCCAGCAGTTACTCACTAGCGGGAGTCGTTTATGAGCAGTTCTTC
CASSYSLAGVVYEQFF
>.|TRBJ2-7|TRBV27|.
TGTGCCAGCAGTTTAGGGCCACGGGGGACCTACGAGCAGTACTTC
CASSLGPRGTYEQYF
>.|TRBJ2-7|TRBV5-6|.
TGTGCCAGCAGCTGGGACTCGGCCTACGGGCAGTACTTC
CASSWDSAYGQYF
>.|TRBJ1-1|TRBV30|TRBD1
TGTGCCTGGCAAGGGGGCTTGGACACTGAAGCTTTCTTT
CAWQGGLDTEAFF
>.|TRBJ1-2|TRBV28|.
TGTGCCAGCATTAGTGGGGCACAGAGCTATGGCTACACCTTC
CASISGAQSYGYTF
>.|TRBJ2-1|TRBV29-1|TRBD2
TGCAGCGCCGCCGGCGGGAGGGCCAGCGAGCAGTTCTTC
CSAAGGRASEQFF
>.|TRBJ1-5|TRBV4-3|.
TGCGCCAGCAGCCAAGAAAGAGGTCCTCAGCCCCAGCATTTT
CASSQERGPQPQHF
>.|TRBJ2-1|TRBV19|TRBD1
TGTGCCAGTAGTATAGGACAGGGAACCAATGAGCAGTTCTTC
CASSIGQGTNEQFF
>.|TRBJ1-2|TRBV28|TRBD1
TGTGCCAGCAGTCCGACAGGGTCCTTCTATGGCTACACCTTC
CASSPTGSFYGYTF
>.|TRBJ1-1|TRBV7-2|.
TGTGCCAGAGGACCGGACAAGGGGATTATGAACACTGAAGCTTTCTTT
CARGPDKGIMNTEAFF
>.|TRBJ1-1|TRBV7-2|.
TGTGCCAGCAGCTCGCAGACAGGTTACACTGAAGCTTTCTTT
CASSSQTGYTEAFF
>.|TRBJ1-2|TRBV18|TRBD1
TGTGCCAGCTCACCATCATTCGGAAGGACAGGGGATGGCTACACCTTC
CASSPSFGRTGDGYTF
>.|TRBJ1-1|TRBV18|TRBD1
TGTGCCAGCTCACCACAGGCAGGGGGAACTGAAGCTTTCTTT
CASSPQAGGTEAFF
>.|TRBJ2-5|TRBV7-2|TRBD2
TGTGCCAGCAGCTTCTGGACTAGCGGGAGAGTGGAGACCCAGTACTTC
CASSFWTSGRVETQYF
>.|TRBJ1-2|TRBV10-3|.
TGTGCCATCAGTGACGGAACCGACAGGATCTATGGCTACACCTTC
CAISDGTDRIYGYTF
>.|TRBJ1-5|TRBV7-8|TRBD1
TGTGCCAGCAGCTTAGTAACAGGGGGTGGCAATCAGCCCCAGCATTTT
CASSLVTGGGNQPQHF
>.|TRBJ2-5|TRBV9|TRBD2
TGTGCCAGCAGCAACCCCGGGTTAGCGGGAGTTTTTTCGGAGACCCAGTACTTC
CASSNPGLAGVFSETQYF
>few|TRBJ2-3|TRBV7-3|.
TGTGCCAGCAGCTTAACGTCCCCAGGAGATACGCAGTATTTT
CASSLTSPGDTQYF
>.|TRBJ2-5|TRBV27|.
TGTGCCAGCAGCGAGGGATCCCAAGAGACCCAGTACTTC
CASSEGSQETQYF
>.|TRBJ2-7|TRBV18|.
TGTGCCAGCTCATTCCAGGCAAAAAGCTCCTACGAGCAGTACTTC
CASSFQAKSSYEQYF
>.|TRBJ2-2|TRBV11-2|.
TGTGCCAGCAGCACCTGGGGGGCCGGGGAGCTGTTTTTT
CASSTWGAGELFF
>.|TRBJ1-1|TRBV7-9|TRBD1
TGTGCCAGCAGCTTGCCAGGGGGCGACGCTGAAGCTTTCTTT
CASSLPGGDAEAFF
>few|TRBJ1-2|TRBV5-4|.
TGTGCCAGCAGCTTCGCTTGGGCAGCCAACTATGGCTACACCTTC
CASSFAWAANYGYTF
>.|TRBJ2-3|TRBV5-1|.
TGCGCCAGCAGCTTGGGGTCAGGATTCAGCACAGATACGCAGTATTTT
CASSLGSGFSTDTQYF
>.|TRBJ2-5|TRBV5-1|TRBD2
TGCGCCAGCAGCCAGGGACTAGCGGGAGGTGTCGAGACCCAGTACTTC
CASSQGLAGGVETQYF
>.|TRBJ1-1|TRBV5-8|.
TGTGCCAGCAGCTTCAACCTAGCGGGGAACACTGAAGCTTTCTTT
CASSFNLAGNTEAFF
>.|TRBJ2-7|TRBV5-6|.
TGTGCCAGCAGCTTGGGGACAGCCGAGCATCAGTACTTC
CASSLGTAEHQYF
>once|TRBJ2-2|TRBV5-1|TRBD2
TGCGCCAGCAGCTTCTTAGCGGGAGGGGACACCGGGGAGCTGTTTTTT
CASSFLAGGDTGELFF
>once|TRBJ1-1|TRBV28|.
TGTGCCAGCAGTGTATCTCAGGTGAACACTGAAGCTTTCTTT
CASSVSQVNTEAFF
>.|TRBJ2-3|TRBV14|.
TGTGCCAGCAGCACACAAGATACGCAGTATTTT
CASSTQDTQYF
>.|TRBJ1-3|TRBV5-1|TRBD1
TGCGCCAGCAGCTTGGGGACAGGGGGCTCCTCGAGCTCTGGAAACACCATATATTTT
CASSLGTGGSSSSGNTIYF
>.|TRBJ2-5|TRBV28|TRBD1
TGTGCCAGCAGTTTTACACTCGACAGGGTCGAGACCCAGTACTTC
CASSFTLDRVETQYF
>.|TRBJ1-4|TRBV18|TRBD1
TGTGCCAGCTCACTGGGACAGGCGGACGAAAAACTGTTTTTT
CASSLGQADEKLFF
>.|TRBJ2-1|TRBV6-1|TRBD2
TGTGTTAGCGGGAGCTCCTACAATGAGCAGTTCTTC
CVSGSSYNEQFF
>.|TRBJ2-7|TRBV5-6|TRBD1
TGTGCCAGCAGCGCACGGGACAGGGGGTTATACGAGCAGTACTTC
CASSARDRGLYEQYF
>.|TRBJ1-3|TRBV4-2|.
TGTGCCAGCAGCCAAGCCCCTGGGGGCCTTACCTCTGGAAACACCATATATTTT
CASSQAPGGLTSGNTIYF
>.|TRBJ2-5|TRBV6-5|TRBD1
TGTGCCAGCAGGCCGGGACAGGGCCGGGAGACCCAGTACTTC
CASRPGQGRETQYF
>.|TRBJ2-1|TRBV2|TRBD2
TGTGCCAGCAGCGATGCGGGAGGGGGGGTGGATGAGCAGTTCTTC
CASSDAGGGVDEQFF